These T cell receptor beta chains were read from a single sample in a study of OX40 agonist ivuxolimab in advanced cancers. Profiling relied on immunoSEQ multiplex PCR, and the TCRdb table lists in-frame clones only, not all of them. The repertoire consists of approximately 52,000 clones, with approximately 79% occurring once and the leading ten covering under 2%. Sequencing was performed on CD4+ or CD8+ T cells sorted from blood, taken in a trial of the OX40 agonist ivuxolimab. The receptors here all came from an adult with an advanced solid tumor such as melanoma, head and neck, liver or kidney cancer. The CDR3 runs from the conserved cysteine through the conserved F or W. The order of the fields is V gene, D gene, clone size, CDR3 protein. A D gene is named only where the DNA matches it firmly. The size field is filled for only some rows; it gives once, few, many or a size class.

TRBV7-2	.	.	CASRPSFSSSTDTQYF
TRBV10-3	.	.	CAINTPEGGRTEAFF
TRBV7-2	TRBD2	.	CASSRSGSPAYEQYF
TRBV18	.	.	CASSKIDQPQHF
TRBV2	TRBD2	.	CASSNRGLAGALGEQFF
TRBV4-1	.	few	CASSQESGRGYTF
TRBV30	.	.	CAWLQGGKTQYF
TRBV7-2	TRBD1	.	CASSSRGTAYNEQFF
TRBV18	TRBD1	.	CASSVTGGSSYNEQFF
TRBV19	TRBD2	.	CASSPSGSGSINTQYF
TRBV18	.	.	CASSNAGTDYNEQFF
TRBV6-6	.	.	CASSRGWDQETQYF
TRBV18	.	.	CASSPRRGPYNEQFF
TRBV6-1	TRBD1	few	CASSEAGGWYEQYF
TRBV27	.	.	CASKVDPSGGYTF
TRBV7-2	.	.	CASSLALSNYNEQFF
TRBV5-4	.	.	CASSLDIQYF
TRBV2	TRBD2	.	CASSEQGLANTGELFF
TRBV19	TRBD1	.	CASSDRGHTGELFF
TRBV10-1	.	.	CASLPVGQPQHF
TRBV7-2	TRBD2	.	CASSSPSGGAGAYNEQFF
TRBV7-7	.	.	CASSQGRGAVNTEAFF
TRBV9	.	.	CASSVREAMNEKLFF
TRBV5-1	TRBD1	.	CASSLQGSYGYTF
TRBV4-1	.	once	CASSQDSRSVGRNTEAFF
TRBV18	.	.	CASSPGGAYSNQPQHF
TRBV7-2	TRBD1	few	CASSPDRERGYTF
TRBV6-5	TRBD1	.	CASTETGENQPQHF
TRBV18	.	.	CASSTQGRQPQHF